The next 30 T cell receptor beta chains were all read from a single sample in a study of T-cell reconstitution after alpha-beta-depleted transplantation in children. TCRbeta library construction was performed incorporating unique molecular identifiers. TCRdb called the PCR reads again in MiXCR, with one record for every CDR3 protein. The sample carries around 400,000 distinct CDR3 sequences, under 13% recorded once. This material consisted of PBMCs from the stem cell graft donor, taken from the stem cell graft. These receptors were taken from a human donor who donated a stem cell graft to a child with acute myeloid leukemia.

A few counts support this clonotype. This sequence joins TRBV18 and TRBJ1-4, with TRBD1 matching 9 bases. In germline, CDR1 is KGHSH, CDR2 LQKENI. V lost 2 bases and J lost 10; bases outside the gene matches: 8. CDR3 size: 15 residues. CDR3 nucleotide sequence: TGTGCCAGCTCACCAACCGGGACAGGGTCTGGAAAACTGTTTTTT. Amino acid sequence: CASSPTGTGSGKLFF.

The chain is built from TRBV20-1 and TRBJ1-5, with no clear D. Germline V gene lookup returns CDR1 DFQATT and CDR2 SNEGSKA (reference sequence). V lost 4 bases, J lost 2 bases, and 9 bases lay in between. This CDR3 is 13 amino acids long. The CDR3 region is CSATFGGNQPQHF. Here the CDR3 DNA reads TGCAGTGCTACATTTGGGGGCAATCAGCCCCAGCATTTT.

V usage is TRBV29-1 and J usage is TRBJ2-2, with TRBD1 identical over 9 bases. Germline CDR1 and CDR2: SQVTM and ANQGSEA. This CDR3 region has 13 residues. The ends lost 6 bases at V and 1 base at J; junction bases unmatched: 0. The CDR3 sequence is CSVDRGNTGELFF. CDR3 in DNA: TGCAGCGTGGACAGGGGGAACACCGGGGAGCTGTTTTTT.

On this clonotype itself: At one end the junction does not follow the germline gene, possibly because of a read error. J is TRBJ2-1 and V is TRBV10-3; 12 bases fit TRBD2. CDR3 length equals 13 residues. Germline V gene lookup returns CDR1 ENHRY and CDR2 SYGVKD. The CDR3 here is CAIGLAGGYERFF. The CDR3 nucleotides read TGTGCCATCGGGCTAGCGGGGGGGTATGAGCGGTTCTTC.

This clonotype has more than one count but fewer than ten. This chain connects TRBV7-2 to TRBJ2-2, with D tentatively TRBD2 (7 bases). V was trimmed by 0 bases and J by 2 bases, leaving 10 bases between them. Germline V gene lookup returns CDR1 SGHTA and CDR2 FQGNSA. The CDR3 totals 16 residues. CDR3 DNA: TGTGCCAGCAGCTTAGCGGGAGGGGGTAACACCGGGGAGCTGTTTTTT. Its translation is CASSLAGGGNTGELFF.

The chain carries TRBV18 and TRBJ2-2; TRBD2 agrees at 14 bases. CDR1 KGHSH and CDR2 LQKENI come from the germline V gene. CDR3 size: 20 residues. J was trimmed by 1 base and V by 3 bases; bases with no gene match: 10. The chain's CDR3 is CASSPSGTSGRALNTGELFF. CDR3 nucleotide sequence: TGTGCCAGCTCACCTTCCGGGACTAGCGGGAGAGCGCTGAACACCGGGGAGCTGTTTTTT.

The chain links TRBV4-3 to TRBJ2-5; D call uncertain. V was trimmed by 1 base and J by 9 bases, leaving 21 bases between them. CDR1 and CDR2 (germline): LGHNA, YSLEER. CDR3 size: 16 residues. CDR3 loop: CASSQGIGGPHWAQYF. Written as DNA, the CDR3 is TGCGCCAGCAGCCAAGGTATAGGCGGACCCCACTGGGCCCAGTACTTC.

This clonotype was detected only a few times. The chain employs TRBV6-2 or TRBV6-3 and TRBJ2-1, with D possibly TRBD1 on 5 matching bases. Deletions cut 6 bases from V and 5 bases from J, with 26 bases between. The CDR3 has 18 amino acids. CDR1 and CDR2 (germline): MNHEY, SVGEGT. CDR3 in amino acids: CASSPGWRFALGDNEQFF. The DNA of the CDR3 is TGTGCCAGCAGCCCCGGTTGGCGATTCGCCCTAGGGGACAATGAGCAGTTCTTC.

Concerning this clonotype: It may be a read error: a sequence one base away is much more abundant. The V gene is TRBV20-1, the J gene TRBJ2-5, with 11 bases identical to TRBD2. Looked up from germline, CDR1 is DFQATT and CDR2 is SNEGSKA (reference sequence). The length of the CDR3 is 15 residues. The CDR3 coding sequence is TGCTGTGCTCCTACTAGCGGGGGTTCCCAAGAGACCCAGTACTTC. Amino acid sequence: CCAPTSGGSQETQYF.

The chain links TRBV12-3 or TRBV12-4 to TRBJ2-2, with TRBD2 identical over 8 bases. The CDR3 sequence is 17 residues long. J lost 2 bases, V lost 3 bases, and 8 bases had no gene match. The CDR3: CASSFSLGGVNTGELFF. For the CDR3, the DNA is TGTGCCAGCAGTTTTTCTCTCGGGGGGGTTAACACCGGGGAGCTGTTTTTT.

This clonotype has just a few counts. The chain has TRBV20-1 and TRBJ1-4; perhaps TRBD1 as D (6 bases). Germline loops: CDR1 DFQATT, CDR2 SNEGSKA (reference sequence). V was clipped by 0 bases and J by 3 bases, with 11 bases between them. CDR3 size: 15 residues. In DNA form, the CDR3 reads TGCAGTGCTAGAGAGCCTACAGGGCCTAATGAAAAACTGTTTTTT. Translated: CSAREPTGPNEKLFF.

The chain carries TRBV6-4 and TRBJ2-3; TRBD2 agrees at 8 bases. The CDR3 is 17 amino acids. Trimming at V came to 6 bases and at J to 8 bases, leaving 19 bases not matched to a gene. CDR1 and CDR2 from the germline V gene are MRHNA and SNTAGT. For the CDR3, the DNA is TGTGCCAGCAGCCCTCTCGGTCTAGCGGGCCCCCTGGGTACGCAGTATTTT. Amino acids: CASSPLGLAGPLGTQYF.

This clonotype was recorded many times. This chain joins TRBV5-5 and TRBJ2-6, with 10 bases that match TRBD1. V was clipped by 0 bases and J by 3 bases; unmatched bases: 3. Per germline, CDR1 SGHKS and CDR2 YYEKEE (reference sequence). CDR3 length: 17 residues. Here the CDR3 reads CASSLGQGALGANVLTF. Written as DNA, the CDR3 is TGTGCCAGCAGCTTGGGACAGGGGGCGCTTGGGGCCAACGTCCTGACTTTC. Complete variable domain (other parts from reference TRBV5-5 and TRBJ2-6): DAGVTQSPTHLIKTRGQQVTLRCSPISGHKSVSWYQQVLGQGPQFIFQYYEKEERGRGNFPDRFSARQFPNYSSELNVNALLLGDSALYLCASSLGQGALGANVLTFGAGSRLTVL.

Regarding this clonotype: As the CDR3 is not closed by the conserved phenylalanine or tryptophan, this likely results from a read error. This rearrangement joins TRBV6-1 to TRBJ2-7; TRBD1 or TRBD2 may be the D gene (5 bases each). The V gene lost 2 bases and the J gene lost 0 bases, with 11 bases spanning the gap. The CDR3 totals 15 residues. Germline V CDR1 and CDR2: MNHNS, SASEGT. The CDR3 loop reads CASSEPGAVSYEQYL. CDR3 coding DNA: TGTGCCAGCAGTGAACCCGGGGCAGTCTCCTACGAGCAGTACCTC.

The V and J genes are TRBV7-2 and TRBJ2-1; 10 nucleotides line up with TRBD2. The CDR3 contains 15 residues. The germline gives CDR1 SGHTA, CDR2 FQGNSA. The junction had 4 bases not matched to a gene; V was cut back by 5 bases and J by 3 bases. The CDR3 bases are TGTGCCAGCAGCCCAACTAGCGGGAACTACAATGAGCAGTTCTTC. This codes for CASSPTSGNYNEQFF.

In its sample, this clonotype was seen a few times. The V gene is TRBV2, the J gene TRBJ2-1; the D call may be TRBD1 or TRBD2 (5 bases each). The CDR3 sequence is 21 residues long. Germline CDR1 reads SNHLY; CDR2 reads FYNNEI. Trimming removed 5 bases from V and 4 bases from J, with 33 bases in between. The CDR3 DNA reads as TGTGCCAGCAGTACCCAAAGGGGTTGGGGGTCGGATGGAGTTTCATACAATGAGCAGTTCTTC. Translation gives CASSTQRGWGSDGVSYNEQFF.

This clonotype was counted ten times or more. This chain links TRBV29-1 with TRBJ2-7; possible D gene TRBD2, 5 bases. The CDR3 runs 12 residues. Germline V gene sequence: CDR1 SQVTM, CDR2 ANQGSEA. Trimming left V 4 bases short and J 4 bases short, with 11 bases between. This CDR3 is CSVGEGRYEQYF. The CDR3 nucleotides are TGCAGCGTTGGAGAGGGCCGGTACGAGCAGTACTTC.

This clonotype has ten or more counts. The chain links TRBV7-9 to TRBJ2-3, with D uncertain. The CDR3 extends over 12 amino acids. V lost 1 base and J lost 11, with 10 bases in between. Germline CDR1 SEHNR, CDR2 FQNEAQ (reference sequence). The CDR3 DNA sequence: TGTGCCAGCAGCTTAGTGGCGGTCTTGCAGTATTTT. It codes for CASSLVAVLQYF.

This clonotype turned up a few times. This chain links TRBV12-3 or TRBV12-4 with TRBJ1-2; D is possibly TRBD1 (5 bases). Trimming stripped 5 bases from V and 4 bases from J, with 20 bases between. The CDR3 is 16 residues long. In DNA form, the CDR3 reads TGTGCCAGCAGTCCCTGGTCAGGGCCTCTACTCTATGGCTACACCTTC. This codes for CASSPWSGPLLYGYTF.

This clonotype was seen at least ten times. The chain recombines TRBV6-1 with TRBJ1-1; the D gene is possibly TRBD1 (6 bases). Germline V lookup: CDR1 MNHNS, CDR2 SASEGT. Trimming took off 3 bases at V and 1 base at J, with 9 bases between the two ends. There are 14 residues in the CDR3. The DNA for the CDR3 is TGTGCCAGCAGTGATTACAGGGAGAACACTGAAGCTTTCTTT. Translated: CASSDYRENTEAFF.

This clonotype appeared many times. The chain employs TRBV10-3 and TRBJ2-7; D ambiguous. In germline, CDR1 is ENHRY, CDR2 SYGVKD. V dropped 0 bases and J dropped 2 bases, with 2 bases sitting between them. The CDR3 has 12 amino acids. The CDR3: CAISESAYEQYF. CDR3 sequence (DNA): TGTGCCATCAGTGAGTCGGCCTACGAGCAGTACTTC.

This clonotype was seen more than once but under ten times. This chain uses TRBV20-1 with TRBJ2-5; no firm D call. Trimming took off 6 bases at V and 1 base at J, with 6 bases between the two ends. This CDR3 has 11 amino acids. Germline V gene sequence: CDR1 DFQATT, CDR2 SNEGSKA (reference sequence). The CDR3 nucleotides are TGCAGTGCATTTGCCCAAGAGACCCAGTACTTC. As protein: CSAFAQETQYF.

This clonotype has a handful of counts. V usage is TRBV5-5 and J usage is TRBJ2-2; TRBD2 aligns across 11 bases. Looked up from germline, CDR1 is SGHKS and CDR2 is YYEKEE (reference sequence). This CDR3 contains 16 residues. V lost 5 bases and J lost 3; bases outside the gene matches: 6. The DNA for the CDR3 is TGTGCCAGCAGTCGTAGCGGGGGGGCTTACACCGGGGAGCTGTTTTTT. As protein: CASSRSGGAYTGELFF.

The chain links TRBV5-1 to TRBJ2-1, with D possibly being TRBD2 (5 bases). Trimming removed 3 bases from V and 0 bases from J, with 10 bases in between. Germline V lookup: CDR1 SGHRS, CDR2 YFSETQ. The CDR3 length is 15 residues. CDR3 protein: CASSSGESSYNEQFF. In DNA form, the CDR3 reads TGCGCCAGCAGCTCCGGGGAGAGCTCCTACAATGAGCAGTTCTTC.

With regard to this clonotype: Given the absence of the conserved phenylalanine or tryptophan at the CDR3 end, a read error is likely. The chain couples TRBV24-1 to TRBJ1-5; D ambiguous. The CDR3 totals 12 residues. Trimming stripped 4 bases from V and 4 bases from J, with 4 bases between. In germline, CDR1 is KGHDR, CDR2 SFDVKD. The CDR3 region is CATSDGNQPQHL. The DNA for the CDR3 is TGTGCCACCAGTGACGGAAATCAGCCCCAGCATTTG.

The genes are TRBV7-2 and TRBJ1-2; no firm D call. V was pared by 0 bases and J by 8 bases, with 10 bases between. CDR3 length equals 13 residues. CDR1 is SGHTA and CDR2 is FQGNSA in the germline V gene. The CDR3: CASSLAERAGYTF. CDR3 bases: TGTGCCAGCAGCTTAGCTGAGAGGGCAGGCTACACCTTC.

The chain carries TRBV19 and TRBJ1-3, with a weak D call TRBD1 (6 bases). Germline loops: CDR1 LNHDA, CDR2 SQIVND (reference sequence). V was pared by 4 bases and J by 0 bases, with 19 bases between. This CDR3 region has 18 residues. The CDR3: CASSKRTDLLRSGNTIYF. The CDR3, as DNA: TGTGCCAGTAGTAAAAGGACAGACCTCCTACGCTCTGGAAACACCATATATTTT.

This clonotype was counted ten times or more. The CDR3 bases are TGCGCCACGCTCCGATCTAACTATGGCTACACCTTC. It is translated as CATLRSNYGYTF. The rearrangement joins TRBV20-1 to TRBJ1-2; no reliable D call. Per germline, CDR1 DFQATT and CDR2 SNEGSKA (reference sequence). The CDR3 length is 12 residues.

This clonotype appeared many times. V is TRBV5-1 and J is TRBJ2-6; 8 positions match TRBD1. After removal of 5 bases from V and 1 base from J, the junction contained 5 bases not matched to a gene. Looked up from germline, CDR1 is SGHRS and CDR2 is YFSETQ. This CDR3 contains 16 residues. CDR3 nucleotide sequence: TGCGCCAGCAGGGGACAGGTCCTATCTGGGGCCAACGTCCTGACTTTC. Protein sequence: CASRGQVLSGANVLTF.

The rearrangement joins TRBV3-1 to TRBJ2-1; TRBD1 or TRBD2 may be the D gene (5 bases each). V was shortened by 2 bases and J by 9 bases, with 11 bases between the two germline ends. Per germline, CDR1 LGHDT and CDR2 YNNKEL (reference sequence). The CDR3 totals 13 residues. CDR3 sequence reads: CASSQLGGGEQFF. The CDR3 DNA reads TGTGCCAGCAGCCAATTAGGTGGGGGTGAGCAGTTCTTC.